This TCR beta chain was documented in a study of cytomegalovirus exposure and HLA in healthy donors. A remark on this clone: The antigen is undetermined.

Study-level findings and limits: Analysis performed later found 15,000 or so TCR beta sequences associated with HLA alleles at 0.05 false discovery rate.

Primers for the PCR totalled 60 Vbeta and 13 Jbeta. Sequenced by immunoSEQ multiplex PCR; TCRdb stores in-frame clones only, minus some. The sample shows some 96,000 clones, approximately 76% of them seen only once. The germline gives CDR1 LNHDA, CDR2 SQIVND (reference sequence). The junction had 12 bases not matched to a gene; V was cut back by 6 bases and J by 7 bases. The CDR3 consists of 16 residues. V usage is TRBV19 and J usage is TRBJ1-6, with TRBD1 matching 7 bases. The receptor comes from a woman aged 60 to 75 in good health and CMV-seropositive. Sequencing was done on a sample of PBMCs. The CDR3 nucleotides are TGTGCCAGTAGGACTGACAGGGTGGCCCGGAATTCACCCCTCCACTTT. Its translation is CASRTDRVARNSPLHF.